Given below is one TCR beta chain in context. Deletions cut 4 bases from V and 0 bases from J, with 12 bases between. This CDR3 has 15 residues. CDR1 is SEHNR, CDR2 FQNEAQ, per germline (reference sequence). These data originate in a study of blood T cell repertoires in COVID-19. Enrollees, about 18 to 100 years old, lived in approximately 25 US areas. The study assigned cohorts using participant-reported clinical history. Before being deemed recovered, Cohort 3 donors had two negative PCRs, clearance, or symptom resolution. Per the original methods: Reference gene primer amplification in the assay estimated nucleated cell counts. TCRdb keeps only in-frame clones here, not all; method: immunoSEQ multiplex PCR. V, J and clone size are those of that table, while D and trimming were read from the DNA. The data hold more than 150,000 clones, with 87% observed a single time.

Sequencing was carried out using PBMCs or T cells enriched from blood (not recorded which). V is TRBV7-9 and J is TRBJ1-1; D uncertain. The sequence was obtained from a woman aged 25 to 45 who had recovered from COVID-19. The CDR3 protein is CASSSGRQLNTEAFF. CDR3 DNA sequence: TGTGCCAGCAGCTCCGGGAGACAATTGAACACTGAAGCTTTCTTT.